Here is one T cell receptor (beta chain) with its context. The antigen is undetermined. The sample originates from a study of shared clonotypes between healthy human individuals. Study overall: With ages of 18 to 49, the donors were a couple of women and three men. Study-level results: Among non-shared clonotypes, generation probabilities were lower than among those shared by all four donors. Across several donors, naive CD4 shared 5% to 5.5%, naive CD8 around 4%, memory CD4 more than 2%, memory CD8 0.35% to 0.5%.

The method was immunoSEQ multiplex PCR; TCRdb's version includes in-frame clones alone and lacks a portion of them. The sample lists 800,000 to 950,000 clones; about 96% were seen once. Naive CD8 cells lacked CD45RO, underwent positive selection for CCR7 and left out terminally differentiated effector memory CD45RA+ cells. Germline V CDR1 and CDR2: MRHNA, SNTAGT. V lost 1 base to trimming and J lost 7 bases; unmatched junction nucleotides: 8. This CDR3 has 16 amino acids. The TCR comes from a man aged 30 to 39 in good health. The sequenced sample consisted of naive CD8+ T cells sorted from blood. The chain couples TRBV6-4 to TRBJ2-1, with TRBD2 identical over 9 bases. DNA for the CDR3: TGTGCCAGCAGTGACTTGACCGGGACTAGCTTTAATGAGCAGTTCTTC. It specifies CASSDLTGTSFNEQFF.